This passage covers 12 T cell receptor beta chains from one sample sequenced in a study of cytomegalovirus exposure and HLA in healthy donors (dated by TCRdb to 2017 to 2019). Library generation was performed with the immunoSEQ multiplex PCR assay. For the multiplex PCR, a mixture combining 60 forward primers for TCR Vbeta segments and 13 reverse primers for TCR Jbeta segments was used. TCRdb retrieved this table from immuneACCESS and kept in-frame rearrangements only. Not all clones are present; in checked studies, unresolved V genes account for under half, and no reason is known for the remainder. The sample table lists some 120,000 clones, 60% to 85% of them with a count of one. The ten largest make up about 0.94% of the sample. Sequenced material: PBMCs. These receptor sequences come from a human donor in good health.

V gene TRBV6-5 combines with J gene TRBJ1-1; D is undetermined. This CDR3 has 13 amino acids. Trimming pared 3 bases from V and 4 bases from J, leaving 9 bases between. Germline assignment: CDR1 MNHEY and CDR2 SVGAGI. The CDR3 sequence: CASSYGSSTEAFF. The CDR3 region has the DNA TGTGCCAGCAGTTATGGGAGTTCCACTGAAGCTTTCTTT.

This sequence joins TRBV9 and TRBJ1-1; maybe TRBD1 (5 bases). V was shortened by 6 bases and J by 3 bases, with 15 bases between the two germline ends. CDR1 is SGDLS and CDR2 is YYNGEE in the germline V gene. This CDR3 contains 14 residues. CDR3 in DNA: TGTGCCAGCAAACAATATGGGGGGGACACTGAAGCTTTCTTT. Residues: CASKQYGGDTEAFF.

The chain combines TRBV6-5 with TRBJ2-3; TRBD2 is a possible D gene (7 bases). V lost 5 bases and J 4 bases, leaving 13 bases between the germline ends. CDR1 MNHEY and CDR2 SVGAGI come from the germline V gene. The length of the CDR3 is 14 residues. The CDR3 here is CASSRGGRADTQYF. CDR3 sequence (DNA): TGTGCCAGCAGTAGGGGGGGCCGGGCAGATACGCAGTATTTT.

The chain is built from TRBV10-3 and TRBJ2-1; TRBD1 matches at 9 bases. The V gene end was trimmed by 4 bases and the J gene end by 10 bases; junction bases not matched to a gene: 5. CDR1 is ENHRY and CDR2 is SYGVKD in the germline V gene. The CDR3 totals 13 residues. This chain's CDR3 is CAISGGQGNEQFF. For the CDR3, the DNA is TGTGCCATCAGTGGGGGACAGGGAAACGAGCAGTTCTTC.

The chain has TRBV2 and TRBJ2-3, with TRBD1 identical over 9 bases. The germline V gene encodes CDR1 SNHLY and CDR2 FYNNEI. This CDR3 spans 16 amino acids. After removal of 6 bases from V and 3 bases from J, the junction contained 10 bases not matched to a gene. The CDR3 bases are TGTGCCAGCAGGGGCCGGGACAGGGAACGGACAGATACGCAGTATTTT. Its protein is CASRGRDRERTDTQYF.

The chain links TRBV9 to TRBJ2-6; D not resolved. This CDR3 is 15 amino acids long. V was cut by 2 bases and J by 3 bases, with 9 bases left in between. Germline V CDR1 and CDR2: SGDLS, YYNGEE. The CDR3 is CASSVLGFGANVLTF. As DNA, the CDR3 is TGTGCCAGCAGCGTTTTGGGCTTTGGGGCCAACGTCCTGACTTTC.

The V and J genes are TRBV2 and TRBJ1-2; 9 nucleotides agree with TRBD1. The length of the CDR3 is 17 residues. The germline CDR1 and CDR2 sequences are SNHLY and FYNNEI. With 4 bases clipped from V and 1 base from J, the junction kept 10 bases outside the gene matches. CDR3: CASSVVIGGQGNYGYTF. The CDR3 DNA is TGTGCCAGCAGTGTTGTTATCGGGGGACAGGGTAACTATGGCTACACCTTC.

This clone was counted once. The chain uses TRBV6-5 and TRBJ1-1; D ambiguous. This CDR3 comprises 13 residues. The germline V and J ends were trimmed by 5 bases and 2 bases, with 9 bases remaining between them. Germline V lookup: CDR1 MNHEY, CDR2 SVGAGI. The CDR3 DNA sequence: TGTGCCAGCAGTATTAACAGAAACACTGAAGCTTTCTTT. It translates to CASSINRNTEAFF.

The chain recombines TRBV7-6 with TRBJ1-5; D not resolved. Trimming left V 3 bases short and J 6 bases short, with 9 bases between. Germline CDR1 is SGHVS and CDR2 is FNYEAQ. There are 13 residues in the CDR3. Here the CDR3 DNA reads TGTGCCAGCAGCTTGGGCGGAGGTCAGCCCCAGCATTTT. Encoded protein: CASSLGGGQPQHF.

The chain has TRBV6-5 and TRBJ2-7; D not resolved. Germline loops: CDR1 MNHEY, CDR2 SVGAGI. V lost 8 bases, J lost 2 bases, and 10 bases lay in between. CDR3 length: 12 residues. CDR3 DNA: TGTGCCAGCGGCAGGTTTGCCTACGAGCAGTACTTC. It yields the protein CASGRFAYEQYF.

CDR3 bases: TGTGCCAGCAGCTTAGGCCTTGGGGCGGGGGGATGGAACATTCAGTACTTC. Amino acid sequence: CASSLGLGAGGWNIQYF. This chain links TRBV13 with TRBJ2-4, with 8 bases identical to TRBD2. Trimming took 0 bases from V and 7 from J; bases not matched to a gene: 11. Germline CDR1 and CDR2: PRHDT and FYEKMQ (reference sequence). The CDR3 sequence is 17 residues long.

This clone occurred once. Different DNA sequences within this sample yield the same CDR3. The chain has TRBV5-1 and TRBJ1-2; the D gene is possibly TRBD1 (5 bases). V lost 0 bases and J 2 bases, leaving 5 bases between the germline ends. The V gene's germline CDR1 is SGHRS and CDR2 YFSETQ. The CDR3 has 13 amino acids. The CDR3 spells CASSLGQNYGYTF. The CDR3 nucleotides are TGCGCCAGCAGCTTGGGACAGAACTATGGCTACACCTTC.